Below, one TCR beta chain is given with its context. What it recognizes is unknown. The data stem from a study of CXCR3-negative and CXCR3-positive naive CD8 T cells. Overall study results and limits: CXCR3-negative naive cells had less hydrophobic TRB CDR3s than did CXCR3-positive naive cells.

Looked up from germline, CDR1 is SGHKS and CDR2 is YYEKEE (reference sequence). The CDR3 has 15 amino acids. In preparing the TRB cDNA libraries, 5' RACE with UMI labels was used. TCRdb re-called the 5' RACE reads; every CDR3 protein appears as one record, without DNA. Its table lists under 110,000 distinct CDR3 sequences. This sequence originates from a human donor in good health. Some clones in this sample may be carry-over from other donors' samples. Sequencing input: naive CXCR3+ CD8+ T cells from blood. Subset indicated: CD45RO-CCR7+CD27+CD95- naive CD8+ T cells expressing CXCR3 (TNR3+). The V and J genes are TRBV5-5 and TRBJ1-5. The CDR3 loop is CASSLDRDAGQPQHF.